This T cell receptor (beta chain) was captured by sequencing in a study of cytomegalovirus exposure and HLA in healthy donors. V trimming: 5 bases; J trimming: 6 bases; junction bases outside the gene matches: 10. CDR3 length: 16 residues. Germline V gene sequence: CDR1 MNHEY, CDR2 SMNVEV (reference sequence). PCR involved 60 Vbeta and 13 Jbeta primers. Only in-frame clones appear in the TCRdb table, and some are missing; sequencing was by immunoSEQ multiplex PCR. The sample consists of around 190,000 clones, 65% to 80% of them appearing once. As to this clone: Its antigen is unidentified.

Study-level findings and limits: CMV serostatus was the sole immune exposure data available. An analysis that came later showed most CMV-associated TCR beta chains appearing HLA-restricted. The CMV antigen specificity of a few CMV-associated chains was confirmed through in vitro analysis.

Sequenced material: PBMCs. This receptor was taken from a man aged 30 to 45 in good health and CMV-seropositive. The J gene is TRBJ2-5, the V gene TRBV27; 12 bases map to TRBD2. CDR3 residues: CASSPTTSGSVKTQYF. CDR3 in DNA: TGTGCCAGCAGTCCTACGACTAGCGGGAGTGTAAAGACCCAGTACTTC.